The rows below give T cell receptor beta chains drawn from one sample of a study of blood T cell repertoires in COVID-19. The method was immunoSEQ multiplex PCR; TCRdb's version includes in-frame clones alone and lacks a portion of them. The table includes 250,000 to 300,000 clones, about 87% detected once. Sequencing used peripheral blood. Every receptor here comes from a woman aged 60 to 75 with COVID-19, enrolled during active disease. Both conserved end residues are trimmed from each CDR3. Size tells how often a clone was seen (once, few, many) or the class of an expanded clone, and some rows leave it out.

v_gene: TRBV7-2; j_gene: TRBJ2-2; abundance: -; CDR3aa: ASSSSRGSNTGELF
v_gene: TRBV10-2; j_gene: TRBJ2-7; abundance: -; CDR3aa: ASSEVQGTSYEQY
v_gene: TRBV7-8; j_gene: TRBJ1-1; abundance: -; CDR3aa: ASSFGVFGAF
v_gene: TRBV6-5; j_gene: TRBJ2-5; abundance: once; CDR3aa: ASNPWGGETQY
v_gene: TRBV19; j_gene: TRBJ2-7; abundance: -; CDR3aa: ARDLPAYEQY
v_gene: TRBV5-1; j_gene: TRBJ2-7; abundance: -; CDR3aa: ASSLDISYEQY
v_gene: TRBV10-1; j_gene: TRBJ2-3; abundance: -; CDR3aa: ASSELAGSTDTQY
v_gene: TRBV24-1; j_gene: TRBJ2-5; abundance: -; CDR3aa: ATSERLTGGNQETQY
v_gene: TRBV9; j_gene: TRBJ1-2; abundance: -; CDR3aa: ASSTRTGGYT
v_gene: TRBV18; j_gene: TRBJ2-7; abundance: -; CDR3aa: ASSPLGQGAYEQY
v_gene: TRBV6-2/TRBV6-3; j_gene: TRBJ2-3; abundance: -; CDR3aa: ASSYPGLAQGDKY
v_gene: TRBV5-1; j_gene: TRBJ1-6; abundance: -; CDR3aa: ASSRTGENSPLH
v_gene: TRBV6-5; j_gene: TRBJ1-2; abundance: -; CDR3aa: ASSLGRANYGYT
v_gene: TRBV24-1; j_gene: TRBJ2-2; abundance: -; CDR3aa: ATSDRGTLKGGELF
v_gene: TRBV20-1; j_gene: TRBJ1-4; abundance: -; CDR3aa: SATPGEKLF
v_gene: TRBV4-1; j_gene: TRBJ1-4; abundance: -; CDR3aa: ASSARDSTNEKLF
v_gene: TRBV14; j_gene: TRBJ2-2; abundance: -; CDR3aa: ASSRRGPRSPTGELF
v_gene: TRBV29-1; j_gene: TRBJ2-5; abundance: -; CDR3aa: SVKGTGVETQY
v_gene: TRBV5-1; j_gene: TRBJ2-5; abundance: -; CDR3aa: ASSRRRETQY
v_gene: TRBV28; j_gene: TRBJ1-4; abundance: -; CDR3aa: ASSTQGVTELF
v_gene: TRBV2; j_gene: TRBJ2-1; abundance: -; CDR3aa: ASIQGAANEQF
v_gene: TRBV7-3; j_gene: TRBJ2-1; abundance: -; CDR3aa: ASSPTSLGNEQF
v_gene: TRBV11-2; j_gene: TRBJ1-1; abundance: -; CDR3aa: ASSEPPGGVTEAF
v_gene: TRBV10-3; j_gene: TRBJ1-1; abundance: -; CDR3aa: AIKIQGGGTEAF
v_gene: TRBV28; j_gene: TRBJ2-5; abundance: -; CDR3aa: ASDPGGGAETQY
v_gene: TRBV6-1; j_gene: TRBJ2-4; abundance: once; CDR3aa: ASSESPKNIQY
v_gene: TRBV9; j_gene: TRBJ1-5; abundance: -; CDR3aa: ASSGGGLSNQPQH
v_gene: TRBV27; j_gene: TRBJ2-7; abundance: -; CDR3aa: ASSFQGLHEQY
v_gene: TRBV9; j_gene: TRBJ2-1; abundance: -; CDR3aa: ASSVAPGGTSGSTEQF
v_gene: TRBV4-2; j_gene: TRBJ1-1; abundance: -; CDR3aa: ASSQDLGPQGTEAF
v_gene: TRBV4-1; j_gene: TRBJ2-1; abundance: -; CDR3aa: ASSRRTSGSSYNEQF
v_gene: TRBV3-1/TRBV3-2; j_gene: TRBJ2-4; abundance: -; CDR3aa: ASSQDPPGLAAKNIQY
v_gene: TRBV5-5; j_gene: TRBJ2-7; abundance: -; CDR3aa: ASSLAGFQLNEQY
v_gene: TRBV29-1; j_gene: TRBJ2-1; abundance: -; CDR3aa: SAGQGGGSSYNEQF
v_gene: TRBV27; j_gene: TRBJ2-7; abundance: -; CDR3aa: ASKTAGPYEQY
v_gene: TRBV27; j_gene: TRBJ1-2; abundance: -; CDR3aa: ASSPGTDYYGYT
v_gene: TRBV24-1; j_gene: TRBJ2-6; abundance: -; CDR3aa: ATSGHRDRWSSGANVLT
v_gene: TRBV2; j_gene: TRBJ1-5; abundance: -; CDR3aa: ASSEISQNQPQH
v_gene: TRBV6-2/TRBV6-3; j_gene: TRBJ2-1; abundance: -; CDR3aa: ASSTDQLAGNYNEQF
v_gene: TRBV27; j_gene: TRBJ2-1; abundance: -; CDR3aa: ASSSGLAGGFGAGNEQF
v_gene: TRBV7-3; j_gene: TRBJ2-1; abundance: few; CDR3aa: ASSLRGGRLGEQF
v_gene: TRBV5-1; j_gene: TRBJ2-3; abundance: -; CDR3aa: ASSAVPGLARTDTQY
v_gene: TRBV5-1; j_gene: TRBJ2-7; abundance: -; CDR3aa: ASSLDSGGTSYEQY
v_gene: TRBV28; j_gene: TRBJ2-3; abundance: once; CDR3aa: ASSLRIRGRRQLTDTQY
v_gene: TRBV9; j_gene: TRBJ2-1; abundance: -; CDR3aa: ASSATGTTYNEQF